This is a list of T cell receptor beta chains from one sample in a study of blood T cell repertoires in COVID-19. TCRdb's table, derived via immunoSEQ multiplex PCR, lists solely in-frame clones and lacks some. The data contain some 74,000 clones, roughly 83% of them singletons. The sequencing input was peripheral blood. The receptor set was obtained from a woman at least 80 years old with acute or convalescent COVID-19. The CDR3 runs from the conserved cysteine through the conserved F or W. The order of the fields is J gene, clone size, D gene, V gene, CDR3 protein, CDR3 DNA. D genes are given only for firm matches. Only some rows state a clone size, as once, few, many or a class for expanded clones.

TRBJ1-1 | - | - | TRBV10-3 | CAISDGQGGRNTEAFF | TGTGCCATCAGTGATGGGCAGGGAGGAAGGAACACTGAAGCTTTCTTT
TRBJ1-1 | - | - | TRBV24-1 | CATSDSVAGPGGEAFF | TGTGCCACCAGTGATTCGGTCGCAGGGCCGGGCGGTGAAGCTTTCTTT
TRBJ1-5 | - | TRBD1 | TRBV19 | CASSRQGVSNQPQHF | TGTGCCAGTAGTCGACAGGGTGTTAGCAATCAGCCCCAGCATTTT
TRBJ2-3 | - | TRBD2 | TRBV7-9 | CASSSTSGGTDTQYF | TGTGCCAGCAGCTCTACTAGCGGGGGTACAGATACGCAGTATTTT
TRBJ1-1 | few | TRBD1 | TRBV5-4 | CASIGPGTGYTEAFF | TGTGCCAGCATCGGTCCCGGGACAGGGTACACTGAAGCTTTCTTT
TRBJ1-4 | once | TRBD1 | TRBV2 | CASSPPGDRNEKLFF | TGTGCCAGCAGCCCCCCGGGGGACAGAAATGAAAAACTGTTTTTT
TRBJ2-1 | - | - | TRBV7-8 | CASSPQGGEQFF | TGTGCCAGCAGCCCACAGGGCGGTGAGCAGTTCTTC
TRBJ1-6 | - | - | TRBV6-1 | CASSEGRGGPASPLHF | TGTGCCAGCAGTGAAGGGAGGGGGGGGCCGGCTTCACCCCTCCACTTT
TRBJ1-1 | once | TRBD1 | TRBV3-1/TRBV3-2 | CASSPQGGNTEAFF | TGTGCCAGCAGCCCACAGGGGGGAAACACTGAAGCTTTCTTT
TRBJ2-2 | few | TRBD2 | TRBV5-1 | CASRGTSGLTGELFF | TGCGCCAGCAGGGGGACTAGCGGACTCACCGGGGAGCTGTTTTTT
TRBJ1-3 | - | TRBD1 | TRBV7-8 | CASSFSDRVGNTIYF | TGTGCCAGCAGCTTTTCGGACAGGGTTGGAAACACCATATATTTT
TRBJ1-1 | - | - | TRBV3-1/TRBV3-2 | CASSQGAGGIMNTEAFF | TGTGCCAGCAGCCAAGGTGCGGGGGGGATAATGAACACTGAAGCTTTCTTT
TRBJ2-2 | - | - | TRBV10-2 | CATQDTKYTGELFF | TGCGCCACTCAGGACACCAAGTACACCGGGGAGCTGTTTTTT
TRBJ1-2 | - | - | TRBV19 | CASSTTQGRGYGYTF | TGTGCCAGTAGTACGACCCAGGGCAGGGGCTATGGCTACACCTTC
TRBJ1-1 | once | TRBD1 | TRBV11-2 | CASSQTAGGNTEAFF | TGTGCCAGCAGCCAAACTGCAGGGGGAAACACTGAAGCTTTCTTT
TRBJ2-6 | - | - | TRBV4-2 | CASSQVDSRVGTGGANVLTF | TGTGCCAGCAGCCAAGTGGACTCCCGGGTGGGTACCGGGGGGGCCAACGTCCTGACTTTC
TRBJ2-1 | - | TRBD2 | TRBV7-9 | CASSLRRGGRDEQFF | TGTGCCAGCAGCTTAAGGCGGGGGGGCCGGGATGAGCAGTTCTTC
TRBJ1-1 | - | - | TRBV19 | CASSIDTANTEAFF | TGTGCCAGTAGTATCGACACCGCGAACACTGAAGCTTTCTTT
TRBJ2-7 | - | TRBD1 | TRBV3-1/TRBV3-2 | CASSQDGTGGYEQYF | TGTGCCAGCAGCCAAGACGGGACAGGGGGGTACGAGCAGTACTTC
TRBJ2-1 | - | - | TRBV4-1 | CATSEGPNYNEQFF | TGCGCCACCTCGGAGGGGCCTAACTACAATGAGCAGTTCTTC
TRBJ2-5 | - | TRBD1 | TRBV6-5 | CASSYSGTGKQETQYF | TGTGCCAGCAGTTACTCCGGGACAGGGAAACAAGAGACCCAGTACTTC
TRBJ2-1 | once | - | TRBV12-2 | CASRPSTSGIHNEQFF | TGTGCAAGTCGCCCCTCGACTAGCGGGATACACAATGAGCAGTTCTTC
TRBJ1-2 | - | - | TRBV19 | CASKPTRQGVNYGYTF | TGTGCCAGTAAACCCACGAGGCAGGGCGTTAACTATGGCTACACCTTC
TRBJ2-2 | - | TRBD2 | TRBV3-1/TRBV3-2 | CASSQEGGGTGELFF | TGTGCCAGCAGCCAAGAGGGGGGAGGGACCGGGGAGCTGTTTTTT
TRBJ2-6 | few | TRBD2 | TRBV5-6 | CASSLGLAGGPNGANVLTF | TGTGCCAGCAGCCTCGGACTAGCGGGAGGGCCTAATGGGGCCAACGTCCTGACTTTC
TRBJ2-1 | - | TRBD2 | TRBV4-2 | CASSQGLGGGAHEQFF | TGTGCCAGCAGCCAAGGTTTGGGCGGGGGGGCCCATGAGCAGTTCTTC
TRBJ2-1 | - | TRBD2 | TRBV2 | CASSEANQAGGPWDEQFF | TGTGCCAGCAGTGAAGCCAACCAAGCGGGAGGGCCGTGGGATGAGCAGTTCTTC